The entry that follows covers one TCR beta chain sequence. Its antigen is undetermined. The data stem from a study of T cells in localized non-small cell lung cancer. The study, taken as a whole, reports: The study detected a median approximately 54 of the top 100 tumor clones in adjacent lung. It was uninvolved adjacent lung that showed the highest T cell clonality, exceeding tumor. The tumor had only one region sequenced, so heterogeneity remains possible. There was an association of higher blood T cell density with longer overall survival.

Assay used: immunoSEQ multiplex PCR; TCRdb lists only in-frame clones, some missing. The table includes some 38,000 clones, around 86% detected once. The V gene lost 0 bases and the J gene lost 3 bases, with 9 bases spanning the gap. The germline CDR1 and CDR2 sequences are SGHRS and YFSETQ. This CDR3 has 15 amino acids. The source material was peripheral blood mononuclear cells, sampled before any cancer treatment. The chain couples TRBV5-1 to TRBJ2-2, with D tentatively TRBD2 (5 bases). This clonotype was sampled from a male donor older than 55 with stage II lung adenocarcinoma. CDR3 region: CASSLGAGDTGELFF. The CDR3 nucleotides read TGCGCCAGCAGCTTGGGGGCGGGCGACACCGGGGAGCTGTTTTTT.